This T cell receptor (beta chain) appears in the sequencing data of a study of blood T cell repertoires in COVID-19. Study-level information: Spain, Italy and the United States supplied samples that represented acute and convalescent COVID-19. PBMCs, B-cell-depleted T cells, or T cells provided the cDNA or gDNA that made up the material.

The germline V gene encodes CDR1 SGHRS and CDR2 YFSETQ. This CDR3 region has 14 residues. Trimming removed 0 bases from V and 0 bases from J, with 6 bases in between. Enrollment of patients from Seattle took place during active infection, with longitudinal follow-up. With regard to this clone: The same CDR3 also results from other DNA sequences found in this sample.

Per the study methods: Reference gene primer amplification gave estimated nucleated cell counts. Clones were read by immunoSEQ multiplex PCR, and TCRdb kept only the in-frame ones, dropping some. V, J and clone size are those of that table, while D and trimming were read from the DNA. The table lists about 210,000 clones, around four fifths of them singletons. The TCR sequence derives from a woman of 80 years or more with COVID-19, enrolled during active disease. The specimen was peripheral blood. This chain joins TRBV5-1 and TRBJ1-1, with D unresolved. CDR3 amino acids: CASSLDSLNTEAFF. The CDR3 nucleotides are TGCGCCAGCAGCTTGGACAGTTTGAACACTGAAGCTTTCTTT. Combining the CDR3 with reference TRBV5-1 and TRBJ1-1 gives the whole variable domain KAGVTQTPRYLIKTRGQQVTLSCSPISGHRSVSWYQQTPGQGLQFLFEYFSETQRNKGNFPGRFSGRQFSNSRSEMNVSTLELGDSALYLCASSLDSLNTEAFFGQGTRLTVV.